The sequence of this TCR beta chain was determined in a study of blood T cell repertoires in COVID-19. Overall study context: There were acute and convalescent COVID-19 samples, and they came from the United States, Italy and Spain. T cells, B-cell-depleted T cells, or PBMCs supplied cDNA or gDNA.

The authors' processing: Reference gene primers were amplified, and this amplification served to estimate nucleated cell counts. The protocol was immunoSEQ multiplex PCR, while the TCRdb copy is restricted to in-frame clones and leaves out a portion. The DNA gave D and trimming, while V, J and clone size come from that table. Of around 150,000 clones listed, more than 75% are singletons. This CDR3 has 16 residues. From germline, CDR1 is MNHEY and CDR2 SVGAGI. Trimming took 0 bases from V and 3 from J; bases not matched to a gene: 3. This chain uses TRBV6-5 with TRBJ2-5; TRBD2 matches at 11 bases. This clonotype originated in a man in his sixties with active or convalescent COVID-19. The sample was peripheral blood. CDR3 in amino acids: CASSYSVTSGKETQYF. In DNA form, the CDR3 reads TGTGCCAGCAGTTACTCTGTGACTAGCGGGAAAGAGACCCAGTACTTC.